Below, 20 T cell receptor beta chains from the same sample are listed, as sequenced in a study of tissue T cells after allogeneic stem cell transplantation. The data were produced by immunoSEQ multiplex PCR, yet TCRdb's version contains in-frame clones alone and is incomplete. The sample lists several thousand clones, more than 40% occurring once. Time point noted: mouse harvest day 7 after allogeneic transplant. Tail vein injection delivered 10^7 T-cell-depleted bone marrow cells and 10^6 splenic CD5+ T cells. Sequenced: skin. The receptors were sampled from a female BALB/c mouse given C57BL/6 T cells with graft-versus-host disease after an allogeneic hematopoietic cell transplant.

Turning to this clone: Mouse gene names apply. The read halts 1 residue ahead of the CDR3 end, with the missing end drawn from the germline J gene. Other nucleotide sequences in the sample specify the same CDR3. V usage is TRBV26 and J usage is TRBJ2-5; 9 bases are a match to TRBD1. The CDR3 contains 13 residues. CDR1 is KGHPV, CDR2 FQNQEV, per germline (reference sequence). V lost 8 bases to trimming and J lost 3 bases; unmatched junction nucleotides: 3. The covered CDR3 bases are TGTGCCAGCTCAGGGACAGGGCAAGACACCCAGTAC. The encoded protein is CASSGTGQDTQY. The whole CDR3 reads CASSGTGQDTQYF.

A remark on this clone: The germline and genes are mouse ones. The CDR3 goes on 1 residue after the read ends, and that part is filled in from the germline J gene. Other DNA sequences in the sample encode the same CDR3. The J gene is TRBJ2-7, the V gene TRBV3; D gene unclear. The CDR3 loop spans 12 amino acids. V was trimmed by 5 bases and J by 0 bases, leaving 5 bases between them. CDR1 is SNHLY, CDR2 FYNGKV, per germline (reference sequence). The CDR3 loop is CASSPSSYEQYF. CDR3 DNA (partial): TGTGCCAGCAGCCCCAGCTCCTATGAACAGTAC.

This clone has only a few counts. Gene names and germline refer to mouse. This CDR3 reads CASSLRFNSGNTLYF. The part of the CDR3 DNA that was read is TGTGCCAGCAGTCTCCGGTTTAATTCTGGAAATACGCTCTAT. The chain uses TRBV26 and TRBJ1-3; D is unresolved. The sequenced fragment ends 1 residue before the CDR3 boundary, so the rest is inferred from the germline J gene. Trimming cost V 3 bases and J 0 bases, with 9 bases left between them. CDR1 KGHPV and CDR2 FQNQEV come from the germline V gene (reference sequence). CDR3 size: 15 residues.

With respect to this clone: These gene names are mouse names. Read sequence stops 1 residue before the CDR3 end, and the germline J gene provides the missing end. The chain links TRBV31 to TRBJ2-5; TRBD2 matches 10 bases. This CDR3 region has 14 residues. V lost 2 bases to trimming and J lost 2 bases; unmatched junction nucleotides: 1. Germline V gene sequence: CDR1 GKSSPN, CDR2 SITVG. CDR3 bases read: TGTGCCTGGAGTGCTGGGGGGGCCCAAGACACCCAGTAC. It specifies CAWSAGGAQDTQY. The whole CDR3 reads CAWSAGGAQDTQYF.

With respect to this clone: Mouse gene names apply. The CDR3 end lies 1 residue beyond the end of the read and is filled in from the germline J gene. This rearrangement joins TRBV26 to TRBJ2-4; D remains ambiguous. Trimming left V 0 bases short and J 0 bases short, with 4 bases between. The CDR3 has 14 residues. Germline V lookup: CDR1 KGHPV, CDR2 FQNQEV (reference sequence). The CDR3 loop is CASSLSSSQNTLYF. CDR3 bases read: TGTGCCAGCAGTCTGTCGAGTAGTCAAAACACCTTGTAC.

This clone was counted a few times. Any gene name here is a mouse gene name. Read sequence stops 1 residue before the CDR3 end, and the germline J gene provides the missing end. The chain links TRBV19 to TRBJ2-7; D gene uncertain. Deletions cut 6 bases from V and 6 bases from J, with 7 bases between. The length of the CDR3 is 10 residues. The germline gives CDR1 FNHDT, CDR2 SITEND (reference sequence). Incomplete CDR3 DNA: TGTGCCAGCATGGGAGGTGAACAGTAC. Protein product: CASMGGEQY. The entire CDR3 is CASMGGEQYF.

This clone is judged large (0.1 to 1%). Gene names follow the mouse nomenclature. With the read ending 1 residue before the CDR3 end, the germline J gene is used to fill in that end. This chain joins TRBV23 and TRBJ2-1; the table's D call of TRBD1 was not tested on the DNA. The CDR3 is 15 residues long. Germline assignment: CDR1 KGHTA and CDR2 FQNQQP. The DNA read from the CDR3 is TGCTCCAGCAGTCAAGGACAGGGGGACTATGCTGAGCAGTTC. Translating it yields CSSSQGQGDYAEQF. The complete CDR3 protein is CSSSQGQGDYAEQFF.

Details on this clone: Genes here carry mouse names. Coverage ceases 1 residue before the CDR3 finishes, and the germline J gene fills in the end. V usage is TRBV31 and J usage is TRBJ2-4, with TRBD2 matching 7 bases. The ends lost 0 bases at V and 2 bases at J; junction bases unmatched: 2. Per germline, CDR1 GKSSPN and CDR2 SITVG. The length of the CDR3 is 14 residues. The CDR3: CAWSLLGLQNTLYF. CDR3 DNA, as far as it was read: TGTGCCTGGAGTCTACTGGGGCTTCAAAACACCTTGTAC.

Regarding this clone: Gene names denote mouse genes. The read stops 1 residue short of the end of the CDR3; the missing end is completed from the germline J gene. V usage is TRBV23 and J usage is TRBJ1-2. The germline V gene encodes CDR1 KGHTA and CDR2 FQNQQP. The CDR3 extends over 13 amino acids. CDR3 in amino acids: CSSSRGSNSDYTF. The sequenced CDR3 bases are TGCTCCAGCAGCCGGGGATCAAACTCCGACTACACC.

On this clone itself: The gene symbols are mouse symbols. The read falls 1 residue short of the CDR3 end, and the missing part is taken from the germline J gene. The chain recombines TRBV12-2 with TRBJ2-4; 11 bases are shared with TRBD2. This CDR3 is 16 amino acids long. The V gene's germline CDR1 is SGHLS and CDR2 HYDKME. Unmatched junction bases numbered 2, after V lost 1 base and J lost 0 bases. The part of the CDR3 DNA that was read is TGTGCCAGCTCTCTAAGGGACTGGGGGAGTCAAAACACCTTGTAC. It encodes CASSLRDWGSQNTLY. The entire CDR3 sequence reads CASSLRDWGSQNTLYF. Looking up the rest from reference TRBV12-2 and TRBJ2-4 gives the full variable domain: NSGVVQSPRYIIKGKGERSILKCIPISGHLSVAWYQQTQGQELKFFIQHYDKMERDKGNLPSRFSVQQFDDYHSEMNMSALELEDSAVYFCASSLRDWGSQNTLYFGAGTRLSVL.

Turning to this clone: Genes here carry mouse names. The read falls 1 residue short of the CDR3 end, and the missing part is taken from the germline J gene. The genes are TRBV13-1 and TRBJ2-7; 10 nucleotides align to TRBD2. J was trimmed by 4 bases and V by 4 bases; bases with no gene match: 5. Germline CDR1 and CDR2: NSHNY and SYGAGN. The CDR3 is made up of 14 amino acids. The CDR3 region is CASSLRDWGYEQYF. The part of the CDR3 DNA that was read is TGTGCCAGCAGTCTCCGGGACTGGGGTTATGAACAGTAC.

On this clone: The genes and germline here are from mouse. The read comes to an end 1 residue before the CDR3 does, leaving the germline J gene to fill in the end. The chain uses TRBV26 and TRBJ2-4; 7 bases map to TRBD1. Germline V gene lookup returns CDR1 KGHPV and CDR2 FQNQEV (reference sequence). The CDR3 is made up of 14 amino acids. After removal of 0 bases from V and 4 bases from J, the junction contained 1 base not matched to a gene. The CDR3 spells CASSLSQGENTLYF. The part of the CDR3 DNA that was read is TGTGCCAGCAGTCTGTCGCAGGGGGAAAACACCTTGTAC.

Concerning this clone: Mouse germline and gene names are used. The read comes to an end 1 residue before the CDR3 does, leaving the germline J gene to fill in the end. Other DNA sequences in the same sample also yield this CDR3. The rearrangement uses TRBV23 and TRBJ2-7. CDR3 length equals 14 residues. In germline, CDR1 is KGHTA, CDR2 FQNQQP. Partial CDR3 DNA: TGCTCCAGCAGTCAATCGCGGGGGATTTATGAACAGTAC. Its translation: CSSSQSRGIYEQY. The entire CDR3 reads CSSSQSRGIYEQYF.

With regard to this clone: Gene names follow the mouse nomenclature. The DNA ends 1 residue before the CDR3 does, and the rest of the CDR3 is filled in from the germline J gene. The chain is built from TRBV13-2 and TRBJ1-6; D is perhaps TRBD1 (5 bases). TRBJ1-6 is placed among ORFs of uncertain function. Trimming shortened V by 0 bases and J by 7 bases, and 8 bases separated the two germline ends. This CDR3 has 14 residues. CDR1 NNHNN and CDR2 SYGAGS come from the germline V gene (reference sequence). The covered CDR3 bases are TGTGCCAGCGGTGATGCATGGGGGAATTCGCCCCTCTAC. It encodes CASGDAWGNSPLY. The entire CDR3 sequence reads CASGDAWGNSPLYF.

This clone appeared a few times. Germline and genes here are mouse. The read ends 1 residue shy of where the CDR3 ends; the end is completed using the germline J gene. V gene TRBV26 combines with J gene TRBJ1-2; D possibly corresponds to TRBD1 (6 bases). There are 15 residues in the CDR3. V gave up 2 bases and J gave up 0 bases, with 10 bases separating them. Germline CDR1 reads KGHPV; CDR2 reads FQNQEV (reference sequence). The part of the CDR3 DNA that was read is TGTGCCAGCAGTCTGCCGGGACAAGCAAACTCCGACTACACC. Amino acid sequence: CASSLPGQANSDYT. The whole CDR3 sequence reads CASSLPGQANSDYTF.

Points on this clone: These gene names are mouse names. The DNA ends 1 residue before the CDR3 does, and the rest of the CDR3 is filled in from the germline J gene. The rearrangement joins TRBV17 to TRBJ2-1, with D possibly matching TRBD1 (5 bases). Germline V gene sequence: CDR1 MNHDT, CDR2 YYDKIL. Trimming cost V 5 bases and J 6 bases, with 8 bases left between them. CDR3 length: 12 amino acids. The sequenced part of the CDR3 DNA is TGTGCTAGCAGTTTACAGGTTGCTGAGCAGTTC. It specifies CASSLQVAEQF. The entire CDR3 reads CASSLQVAEQFF. The entire variable domain, with the rest obtained from reference TRBV17 and TRBJ2-1, is as follows: DTTVKQNPRYKLARVGKPVNLICSQTMNHDTMYWYQKKPNQAPKLLLFYYDKILNREADTFEKFQSSRPNNSFCSLYIGSAGLEYSAMYLCASSLQVAEQFFGPGTRLTVL.

This clone was seen only a few times. Gene names are mouse gene names. The read finishes 1 residue shy of the CDR3 end, and the germline J gene is used to complete it. The genes are TRBV15 and TRBJ2-2; 8 nucleotides align to TRBD1. V dropped 6 bases and J dropped 2; count of bases not matched to a gene: 2. Germline lookup yields CDR1 SGHND and CDR2 FRSKSL. The CDR3 consists of 14 residues. The CDR3 DNA, read in part, is TGTGCCAGCAGCCGGACAGGGAACACCGGGCAGCTCTAC. This gives the protein CASSRTGNTGQLY. The whole CDR3 region reads CASSRTGNTGQLYF.

This clone was counted a few times. Genes and germline are mouse. The sequence runs out 1 residue before the end of the CDR3; the remainder is reconstructed from the germline J gene. The V call is TRBV3, the J call TRBJ1-5; 7 nucleotides line up with TRBD1. Germline assignment: CDR1 SNHLY and CDR2 FYNGKV (reference sequence). V dropped 5 bases and J dropped 0; count of bases not matched to a gene: 4. The CDR3 loop spans 15 amino acids. The CDR3 protein is CASSVGTANNQAPLF. The part of the CDR3 DNA that was read is TGTGCCAGCAGCGTAGGGACAGCTAACAACCAGGCTCCGCTT. The full variable domain, completed using reference TRBV3 and TRBJ1-5, is GPKVLQIPSHQIIDMGQMVTLNCDPVSNHLYFYWYKQILGQQMEFLVNFYNGKVMEKSKLFKDQFSVERPDGSYFTLKIQPTALEDSAVYFCASSVGTANNQAPLFGEGTRLSVL.

This clone appeared a few times. The gene names given are mouse names. The CDR3 is CAWSPRWGNYAEQFF. The sequenced CDR3 bases are TGTGCCTGGAGCCCTCGCTGGGGGAACTATGCTGAGCAGTTC. This chain uses TRBV31 with TRBJ2-1; 7 bases are shared with TRBD2. Sequencing ends 1 residue short of the CDR3 end; the germline J gene provides the rest. In germline, CDR1 is GKSSPN, CDR2 SITVG. V gave up 3 bases and J gave up 1 base; unmatched junction bases: 6. The CDR3 covers 15 residues.

As regards this clone: The genes are named according to mouse. The DNA ends 1 residue before the CDR3 does, and the rest of the CDR3 is filled in from the germline J gene. V and J are TRBV3 and TRBJ2-7; D ambiguous. The CDR3 sequence is 12 residues long. The germline CDR1 and CDR2 sequences are SNHLY and FYNGKV (reference sequence). Trimming cost V 2 bases and J 3 bases, with 5 bases left between them. This chain's CDR3 is CASSLLFYEQYF. The DNA read from the CDR3 is TGTGCCAGCAGCTTACTTTTCTATGAACAGTAC.